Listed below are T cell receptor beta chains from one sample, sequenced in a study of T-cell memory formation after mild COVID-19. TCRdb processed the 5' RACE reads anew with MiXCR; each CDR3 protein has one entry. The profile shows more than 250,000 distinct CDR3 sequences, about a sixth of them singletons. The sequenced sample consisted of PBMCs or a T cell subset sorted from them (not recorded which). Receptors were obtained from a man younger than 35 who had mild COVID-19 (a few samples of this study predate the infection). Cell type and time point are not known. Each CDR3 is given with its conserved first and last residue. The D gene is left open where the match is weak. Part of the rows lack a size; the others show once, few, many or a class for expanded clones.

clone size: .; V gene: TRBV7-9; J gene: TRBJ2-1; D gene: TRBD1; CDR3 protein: CASSLTDRSSYNEQFF; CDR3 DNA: TGTGCCAGCAGCTTAACGGACAGGAGCTCCTACAATGAGCAGTTCTTC
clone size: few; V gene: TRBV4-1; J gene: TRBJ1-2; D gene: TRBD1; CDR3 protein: CASSQPQARQGAGFNYGYTF; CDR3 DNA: TGCGCCAGCAGCCAACCCCAAGCCCGACAGGGAGCAGGATTTAACTATGGCTACACCTTC
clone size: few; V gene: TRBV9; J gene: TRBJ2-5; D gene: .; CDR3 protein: CASSVSGLQETQYF; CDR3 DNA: TGTGCCAGCAGCGTATCGGGGCTTCAAGAGACCCAGTACTTC
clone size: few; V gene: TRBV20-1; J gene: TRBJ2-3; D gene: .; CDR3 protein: CSAREFGADTQYF; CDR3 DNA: TGCAGTGCTAGAGAGTTCGGGGCAGATACGCAGTATTTT
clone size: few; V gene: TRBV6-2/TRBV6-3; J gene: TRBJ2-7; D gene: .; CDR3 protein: CASSHRDTKTYEQYF; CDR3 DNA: TGTGCCAGCAGTCACCGGGACACTAAAACCTACGAGCAGTACTTC
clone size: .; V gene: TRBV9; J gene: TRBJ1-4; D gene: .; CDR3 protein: CASSVLGGEAEKLFF; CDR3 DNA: TGTGCCAGCAGCGTCCTGGGGGGGGAGGCCGAAAAACTGTTTTTT
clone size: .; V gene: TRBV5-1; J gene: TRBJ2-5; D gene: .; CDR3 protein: CASSPQGSQETQYF; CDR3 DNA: TGCGCCAGCAGCCCGCAGGGGAGCCAAGAGACCCAGTACTTC
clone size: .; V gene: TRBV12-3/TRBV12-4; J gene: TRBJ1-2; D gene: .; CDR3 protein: CASSWGDGYTF; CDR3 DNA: TGTGCCAGCAGCTGGGGGGATGGCTACACCTTC
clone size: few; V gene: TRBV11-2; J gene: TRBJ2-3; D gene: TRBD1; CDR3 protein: CASSLRGGQGTDTQYF; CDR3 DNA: TGTGCCAGCAGTCTTCGTGGGGGACAGGGAACAGATACGCAGTATTTT
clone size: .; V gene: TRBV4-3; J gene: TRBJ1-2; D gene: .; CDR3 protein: CASSQAQGGYGYTF; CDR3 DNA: TGCGCCAGCAGCCAAGCCCAGGGCGGTTATGGCTACACCTTC
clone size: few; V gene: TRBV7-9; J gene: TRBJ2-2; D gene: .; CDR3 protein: CASSYQNTGELFF; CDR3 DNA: TGTGCCAGCAGCTACCAGAACACCGGGGAGCTGTTTTTT
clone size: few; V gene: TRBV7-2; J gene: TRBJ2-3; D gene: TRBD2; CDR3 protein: CASSLAYMRGGLVDTQYF; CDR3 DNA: TGTGCCAGCAGCTTAGCGTACATGCGGGGGGGCTTGGTAGATACGCAGTATTTT
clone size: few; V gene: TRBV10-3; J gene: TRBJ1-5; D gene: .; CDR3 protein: CAISEWQDDQPQHF; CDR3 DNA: TGTGCCATCAGTGAGTGGCAGGATGATCAGCCCCAGCATTTT
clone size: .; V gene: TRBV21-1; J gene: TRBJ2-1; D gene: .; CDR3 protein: CASPWKHPLNNEQFF; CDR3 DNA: TGTGCCAGCCCTTGGAAGCATCCCCTAAACAATGAGCAGTTCTTC
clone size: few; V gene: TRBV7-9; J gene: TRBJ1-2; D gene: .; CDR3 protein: CASSLVAGDGYTF; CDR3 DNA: TGTGCCAGCAGCTTAGTTGCGGGCGATGGCTACACCTTC
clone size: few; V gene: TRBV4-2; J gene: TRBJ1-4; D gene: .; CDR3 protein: CASSQVKGSGEKLFF; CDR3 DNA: TGTGCCAGCAGCCAAGTTAAAGGGTCGGGGGAAAAACTGTTTTTT
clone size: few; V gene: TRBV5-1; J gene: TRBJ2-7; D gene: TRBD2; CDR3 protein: CASSERLAGRYEQYF; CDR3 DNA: TGCGCCAGCAGCGAGCGACTAGCGGGACGCTACGAGCAGTACTTC
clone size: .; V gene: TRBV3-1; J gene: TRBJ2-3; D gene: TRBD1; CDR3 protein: CASSPDRVGGTDTQYF; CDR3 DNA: TGTGCCAGCAGCCCGGACAGGGTTGGGGGCACAGATACGCAGTATTTT
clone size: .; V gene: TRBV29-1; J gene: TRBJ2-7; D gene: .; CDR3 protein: CSVAGRQTYEQYF; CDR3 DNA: TGCAGCGTTGCCGGCAGGCAAACCTACGAGCAGTACTTC
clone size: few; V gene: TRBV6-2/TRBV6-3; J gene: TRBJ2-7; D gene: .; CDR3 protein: CAITPDRGAYAEQYF; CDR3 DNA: TGTGCCATCACCCCGGACCGGGGGGCGTACGCGGAGCAGTACTTC
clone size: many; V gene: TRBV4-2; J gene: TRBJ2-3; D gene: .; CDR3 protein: CASSQEGSPDTQYF; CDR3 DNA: TGTGCCAGCAGCCAAGAGGGTAGCCCAGATACGCAGTATTTT
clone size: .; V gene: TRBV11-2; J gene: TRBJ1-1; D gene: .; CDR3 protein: CASSLGRGGNTEAFF; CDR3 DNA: TGTGCCAGCAGCTTAGGCAGGGGCGGAAACACTGAAGCTTTCTTT
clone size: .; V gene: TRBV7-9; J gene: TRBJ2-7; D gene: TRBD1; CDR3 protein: CASSSWGQTYEQYF; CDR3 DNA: TGTGCCAGCAGCTCATGGGGACAGACCTACGAGCAGTACTTC
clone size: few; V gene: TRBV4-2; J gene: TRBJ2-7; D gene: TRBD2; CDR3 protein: CASSQDSGGAYEQYF; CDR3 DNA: TGTGCCAGCAGCCAAGATAGCGGGGGGGCCTACGAGCAGTACTTC
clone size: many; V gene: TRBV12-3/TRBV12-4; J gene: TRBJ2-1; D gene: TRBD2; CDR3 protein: CASRPGLAANEQFF; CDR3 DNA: TGTGCCAGCAGACCGGGACTAGCGGCCAATGAGCAGTTCTTC
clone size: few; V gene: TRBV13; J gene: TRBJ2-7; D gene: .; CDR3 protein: CASSSEGRGYEQYF; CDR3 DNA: TGTGCCAGCAGCTCCGAGGGCAGGGGATACGAGCAGTACTTC
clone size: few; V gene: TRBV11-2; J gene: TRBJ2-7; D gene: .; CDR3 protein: CASSLARTYEQYF; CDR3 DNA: TGTGCCAGCAGCTTAGCGAGAACCTACGAGCAGTACTTC
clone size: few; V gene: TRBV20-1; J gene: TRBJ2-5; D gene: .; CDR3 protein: CSARERMYQETQYF; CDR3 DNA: TGCAGTGCTAGAGAGCGAATGTACCAAGAGACCCAGTACTTC
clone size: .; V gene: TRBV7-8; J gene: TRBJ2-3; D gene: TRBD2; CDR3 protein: CASSSSIAGTTDTQYF; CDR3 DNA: TGTGCCAGCAGCTCCAGCATAGCGGGGACCACAGATACGCAGTATTTT
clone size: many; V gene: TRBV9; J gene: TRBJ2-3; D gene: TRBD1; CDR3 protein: CASSVWTGGTDTQYF; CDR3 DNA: TGTGCCAGCAGCGTTTGGACAGGGGGCACAGATACGCAGTATTTT
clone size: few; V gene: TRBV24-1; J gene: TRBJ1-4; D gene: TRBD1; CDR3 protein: CATLNGDRGCEKLFF; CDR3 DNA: TGTGCCACCTTGAATGGGGACAGGGGCTGTGAAAAACTGTTTTTT
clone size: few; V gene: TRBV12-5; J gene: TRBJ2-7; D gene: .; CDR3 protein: CASGSYWMEQYF; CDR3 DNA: TGTGCTAGTGGTTCCTACTGGATGGAGCAGTACTTC
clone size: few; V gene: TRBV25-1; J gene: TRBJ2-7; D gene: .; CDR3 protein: CASSDMTSDSPYEQYF; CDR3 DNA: TGTGCCAGCAGTGATATGACCTCGGACAGTCCCTACGAGCAGTACTTC
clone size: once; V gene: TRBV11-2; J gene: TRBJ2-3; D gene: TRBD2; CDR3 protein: CASSRTSGSTDTQYF; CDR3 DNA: TGTGCCAGCAGCCGAACTAGCGGGAGCACAGATACGCAGTATTTT
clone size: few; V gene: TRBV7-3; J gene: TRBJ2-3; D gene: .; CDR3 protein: CASSSSGHTDTQYF; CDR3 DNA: TGTGCCAGCAGCAGCAGCGGACACACAGATACGCAGTATTTT
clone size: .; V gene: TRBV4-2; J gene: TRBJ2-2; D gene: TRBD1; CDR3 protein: CASSQYGQGAGGLFF; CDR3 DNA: TGTGCCAGCAGCCAATACGGTCAGGGGGCCGGGGGGCTGTTTTTT
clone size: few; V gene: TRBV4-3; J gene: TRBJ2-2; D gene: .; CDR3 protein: CASSRQTGANTGELFF; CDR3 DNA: TGCGCCAGCAGCCGGCAGACAGGCGCGAACACCGGGGAGCTGTTTTTT
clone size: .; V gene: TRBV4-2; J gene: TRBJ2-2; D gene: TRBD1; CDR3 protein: CASSQEGEGGASGELFF; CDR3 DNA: TGTGCCAGCAGCCAAGAGGGGGAAGGGGGCGCGTCCGGGGAGCTGTTTTTT
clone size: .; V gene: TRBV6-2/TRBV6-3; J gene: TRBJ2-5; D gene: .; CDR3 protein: CASSPGPRETQYF; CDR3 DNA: TGTGCCAGCAGTCCGGGACCCCGGGAGACCCAGTACTTC
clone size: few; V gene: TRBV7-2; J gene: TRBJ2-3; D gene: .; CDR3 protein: CASSVQGGGTDTQYF; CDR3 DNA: TGTGCCAGCAGCGTACAGGGAGGAGGCACAGATACGCAGTATTTT
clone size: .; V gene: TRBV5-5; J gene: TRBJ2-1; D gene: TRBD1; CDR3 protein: CASSPRDRALNEQFF; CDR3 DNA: TGTGCCAGCAGCCCACGGGACAGGGCTTTGAATGAGCAGTTCTTC